This T cell receptor beta chain was recovered during a study of blood T cells in healthy people across ages. This clonotype was detected only a few times. This CDR3 is 14 amino acids long. With V trimmed by 5 bases and J by 0 bases, 4 bases remained unmatched. Germline V gene lookup returns CDR1 DFQATT and CDR2 SNEGSKA (reference sequence). The use of a sample-barcoded 5' primer and a J-beta primer mix characterized a second PCR of about 7 to 12 cycles. MiXCR, run by TCRdb on the 5' RACE reads, gives a single entry per CDR3 protein. The sample lists fewer than 800,000 distinct CDR3 sequences, roughly 25% occurring once. The same sample was also used in a study of T cells of mothers and their children.

The sequencing sample was made of blood. The J gene is TRBJ2-3, the V gene TRBV20-1; 8 bases map to TRBD1. The sequence derives from a boy between 5 and 17 years old in good health. CDR3 loop: CSAWDRISTDTQYF. As DNA, the CDR3 is TGCAGTGCTTGGGACAGGATTAGCACAGATACGCAGTATTTT.